This TCR beta chain was recovered during a study of cytomegalovirus exposure and HLA in healthy donors. Measured with immunoSEQ multiplex PCR; TCRdb has only the in-frame clones, and not every one. This table holds a few hundred thousand clones, around 90% found once. The CDR3 length is 14 residues. V lost 8 bases, J lost 9 bases, and 21 bases lay in between. In germline, CDR1 is KGHSH, CDR2 LQKENI. Sample: PBMCs. The chain carries TRBV18 and TRBJ2-3; maybe TRBD1 (5 bases). This TCR was sampled from a man aged 25 to 40 in good health and CMV-seronegative. This CDR3 reads CASTDQQDVGTQYF. CDR3 nucleotide sequence: TGTGCCAGCACCGACCAACAGGACGTAGGGACGCAGTATTTT.